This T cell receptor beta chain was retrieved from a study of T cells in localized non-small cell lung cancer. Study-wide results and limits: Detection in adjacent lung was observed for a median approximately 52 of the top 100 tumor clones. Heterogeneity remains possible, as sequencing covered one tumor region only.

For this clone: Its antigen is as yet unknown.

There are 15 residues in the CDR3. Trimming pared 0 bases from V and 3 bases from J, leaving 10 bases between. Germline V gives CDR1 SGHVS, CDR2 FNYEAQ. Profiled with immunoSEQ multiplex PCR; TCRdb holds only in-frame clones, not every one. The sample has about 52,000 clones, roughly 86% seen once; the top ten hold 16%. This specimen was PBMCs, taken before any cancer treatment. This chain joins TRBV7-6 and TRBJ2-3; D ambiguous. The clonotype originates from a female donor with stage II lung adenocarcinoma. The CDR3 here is CASSLAILGTDTQYF. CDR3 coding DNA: TGTGCCAGCAGCTTAGCGATTTTAGGTACAGATACGCAGTATTTT.